This entry features one T cell receptor beta chain sequence. The sample comes from a study of OX40 agonist ivuxolimab in advanced cancers. At the level of the study: Dose-escalation cases comprised hepatocellular carcinoma, melanoma, renal cell or head and neck cancer.

Researchers took blood at baseline, on cycle 4 day 1, and on cycle 7 day 1. This table comes from immunoSEQ multiplex PCR, and its TCRdb copy is limited to in-frame clones, with some not included. The repertoire has 40,000 to 60,000 clones, about 86% of them found once; the top ten carry 1.5% to 2%. The germline V gene has CDR1 SGHRS and CDR2 YFSETQ. CDR3 length: 16 residues. V lost 4 bases and J 1 base, leaving 14 bases between the germline ends. The clonotype was recovered from an adult with an advanced solid tumor such as melanoma, head and neck, liver or kidney cancer. The rearrangement uses TRBV5-1 and TRBJ2-2; maybe TRBD2 (6 bases). This specimen was CD4+ or CD8+ T cells sorted from blood, taken in a trial of the OX40 agonist ivuxolimab. The CDR3 is CASSRSGSGNTGELFF. The CDR3 region has the DNA TGCGCCAGCAGCCGGAGCGGTAGCGGGAACACCGGGGAGCTGTTTTTT.